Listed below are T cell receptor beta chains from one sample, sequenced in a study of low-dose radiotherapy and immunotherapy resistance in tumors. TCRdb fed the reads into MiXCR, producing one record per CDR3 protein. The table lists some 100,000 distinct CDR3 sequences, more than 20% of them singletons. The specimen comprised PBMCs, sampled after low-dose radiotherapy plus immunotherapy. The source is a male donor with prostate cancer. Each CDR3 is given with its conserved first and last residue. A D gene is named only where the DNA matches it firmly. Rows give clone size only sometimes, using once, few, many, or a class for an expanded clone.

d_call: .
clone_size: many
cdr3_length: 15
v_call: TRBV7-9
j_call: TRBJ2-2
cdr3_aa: CASSVRITNTGELFF
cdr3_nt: TGTGCCAGCAGCGTACGGATAACGAACACCGGGGAGCTGTTTTTT

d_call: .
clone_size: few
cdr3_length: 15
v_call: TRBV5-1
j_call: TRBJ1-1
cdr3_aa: CASSLAAGTNTEAFF
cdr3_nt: TGCGCCAGCAGCTTGGCTGCAGGGACGAACACTGAAGCTTTCTTT

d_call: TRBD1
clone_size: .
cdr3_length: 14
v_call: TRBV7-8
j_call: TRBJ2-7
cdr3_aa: CASSSRTGFYEQYF
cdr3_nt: TGTGCCAGCAGCTCGCGGACAGGATTCTACGAGCAGTACTTC

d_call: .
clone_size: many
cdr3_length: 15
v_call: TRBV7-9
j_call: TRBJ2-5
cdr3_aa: CASSLGLTTQETQYF
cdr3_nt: TGTGCCAGCAGCTTAGGGCTAACCACCCAAGAGACCCAGTACTTC

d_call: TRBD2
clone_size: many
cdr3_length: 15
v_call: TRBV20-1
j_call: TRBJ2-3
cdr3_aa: CSAIGAGGLADTQYF
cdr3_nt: TGCAGTGCTATTGGAGCGGGGGGGCTCGCAGATACGCAGTATTTT

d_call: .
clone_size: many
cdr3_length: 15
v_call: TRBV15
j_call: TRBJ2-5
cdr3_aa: CATSRDRGTQETQYF
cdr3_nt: TGTGCCACCAGCAGAGATAGGGGGACACAAGAGACCCAGTACTTC

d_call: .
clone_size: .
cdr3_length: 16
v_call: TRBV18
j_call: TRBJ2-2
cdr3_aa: CASSPPQGWDTGELFF
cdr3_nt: TGTGCCAGCTCACCACCGCAGGGATGGGACACCGGGGAGCTGTTTTTT

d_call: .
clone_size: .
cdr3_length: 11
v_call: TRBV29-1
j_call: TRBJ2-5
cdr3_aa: CSGDRLQTQYF
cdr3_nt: TGCAGCGGCGACAGGCTGCAGACCCAGTACTTC

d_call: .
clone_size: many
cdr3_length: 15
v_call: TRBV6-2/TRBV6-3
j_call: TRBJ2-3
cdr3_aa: CASRISFTGADTQYF
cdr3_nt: TGTGCCAGCAGAATATCCTTCACGGGCGCAGATACGCAGTATTTT

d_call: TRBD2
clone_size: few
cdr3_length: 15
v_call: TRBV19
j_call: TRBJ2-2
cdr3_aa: CASRRTSGGPGELFF
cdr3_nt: TGTGCCAGTAGACGGACTAGCGGGGGTCCCGGGGAGCTGTTTTTT

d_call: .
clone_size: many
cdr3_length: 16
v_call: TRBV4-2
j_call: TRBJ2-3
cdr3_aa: CASLGGEGPNTDTQYF
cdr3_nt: TGTGCCAGCCTAGGGGGAGAGGGACCAAACACAGATACGCAGTATTTT

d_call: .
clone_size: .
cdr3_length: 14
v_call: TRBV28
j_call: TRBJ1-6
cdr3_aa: CASSNWDQDSPLHF
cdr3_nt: TGTGCCAGCAGCAATTGGGACCAGGATTCACCCCTCCACTTT

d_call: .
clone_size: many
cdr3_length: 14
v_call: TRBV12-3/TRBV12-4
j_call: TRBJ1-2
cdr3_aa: CASSLAGPIYGYTF
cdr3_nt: TGTGCCAGCAGTTTAGCCGGGCCAATCTATGGCTACACCTTC

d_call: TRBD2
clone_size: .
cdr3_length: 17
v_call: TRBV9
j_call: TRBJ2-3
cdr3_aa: CASSVGASGGVTDTQYF
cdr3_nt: TGTGCCAGCAGCGTAGGGGCTAGCGGGGGGGTCACAGATACGCAGTATTTT

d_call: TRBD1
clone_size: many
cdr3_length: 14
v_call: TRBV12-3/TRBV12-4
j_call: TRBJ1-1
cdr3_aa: CASRPGRGVAEAFF
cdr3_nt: TGTGCCAGCAGGCCCGGCAGGGGGGTCGCTGAAGCTTTCTTT

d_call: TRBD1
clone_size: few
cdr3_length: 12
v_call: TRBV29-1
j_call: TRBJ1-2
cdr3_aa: CSSLTGNYGYTF
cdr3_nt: TGCAGCTCATTGACAGGGAACTATGGCTACACCTTC

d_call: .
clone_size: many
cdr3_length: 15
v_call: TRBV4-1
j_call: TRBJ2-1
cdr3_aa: CASSQTGQLRDEQFF
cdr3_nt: TGCGCCAGCAGCCAAACGGGGCAGCTCCGTGATGAGCAGTTCTTC

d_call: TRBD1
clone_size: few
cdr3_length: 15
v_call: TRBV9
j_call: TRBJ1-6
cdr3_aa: CASGTGTITQEPLHF
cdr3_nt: TGTGCCAGCGGGACAGGAACTATCACTCAGGAACCCCTCCACTTT

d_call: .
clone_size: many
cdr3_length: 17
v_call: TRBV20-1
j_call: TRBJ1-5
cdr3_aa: CSARDYGVGGGNQPQHF
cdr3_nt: TGCAGTGCTAGAGATTACGGAGTCGGTGGGGGAAATCAGCCCCAGCATTTT

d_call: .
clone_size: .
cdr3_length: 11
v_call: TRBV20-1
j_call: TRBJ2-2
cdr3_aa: CSARVYGELFF
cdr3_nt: TGCAGTGCTAGAGTCTACGGGGAGCTGTTTTTT

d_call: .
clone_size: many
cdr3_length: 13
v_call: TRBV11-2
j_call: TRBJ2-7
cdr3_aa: CASSVDSTYEQYF
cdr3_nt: TGTGCCAGCAGCGTGGACAGCACCTACGAGCAGTACTTC

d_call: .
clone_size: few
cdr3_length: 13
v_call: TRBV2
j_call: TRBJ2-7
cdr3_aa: CASSGSGSYEQYF
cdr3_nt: TGTGCCAGTTCAGGTTCGGGCTCCTACGAGCAGTACTTC

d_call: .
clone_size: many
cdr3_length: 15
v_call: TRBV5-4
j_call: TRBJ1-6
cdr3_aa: CATVDHRGINSPLHF
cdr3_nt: TGTGCCACGGTGGATCATAGGGGGATAAATTCACCCCTCCACTTT

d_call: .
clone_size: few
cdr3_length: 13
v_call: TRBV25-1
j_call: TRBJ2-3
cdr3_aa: CASSVKGTDTQYF
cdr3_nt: TGTGCCAGCAGTGTTAAGGGAACAGATACGCAGTATTTT

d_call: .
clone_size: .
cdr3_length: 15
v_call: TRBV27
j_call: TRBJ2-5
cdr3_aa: CASSPWAGSIETQYF
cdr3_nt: TGTGCCAGCAGTCCTTGGGCAGGGAGTATCGAGACCCAGTACTTC

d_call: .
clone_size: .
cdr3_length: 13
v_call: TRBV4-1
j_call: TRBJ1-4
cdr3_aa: CASSSDQAEKLFF
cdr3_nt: TGCGCCAGCAGCTCCGACCAGGCTGAAAAACTGTTTTTT

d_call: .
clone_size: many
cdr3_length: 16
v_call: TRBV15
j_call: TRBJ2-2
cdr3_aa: CATSREHRAGSGELFF
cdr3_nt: TGTGCCACCAGCAGAGAACACAGGGCTGGTAGCGGGGAGCTGTTTTTT

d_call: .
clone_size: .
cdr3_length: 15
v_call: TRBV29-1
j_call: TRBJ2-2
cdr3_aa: CSVDGGREHTGELFF
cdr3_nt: TGCAGCGTTGACGGAGGAAGGGAGCACACCGGGGAGCTGTTTTTT

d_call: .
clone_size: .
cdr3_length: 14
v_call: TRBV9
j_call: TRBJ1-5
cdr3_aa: CASSVDSSNQPQHF
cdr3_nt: TGTGCCAGCAGCGTAGATAGCAGTAATCAGCCCCAGCATTTT

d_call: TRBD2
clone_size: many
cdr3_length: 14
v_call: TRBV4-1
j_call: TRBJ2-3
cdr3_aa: CASRAAGSTDTQYF
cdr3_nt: TGCGCCAGCCGTGCAGCGGGGAGCACAGATACGCAGTATTTT

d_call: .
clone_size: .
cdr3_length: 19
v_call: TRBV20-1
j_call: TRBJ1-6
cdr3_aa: CSARDIPQGRDSYNLPLQF
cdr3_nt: TGCAGTGCTAGAGATATTCCACAGGGACGTGACTCCTATAATTTACCCCTCCAATTT

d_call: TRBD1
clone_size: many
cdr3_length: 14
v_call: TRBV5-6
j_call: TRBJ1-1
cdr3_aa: CASSAGGINTEAFF
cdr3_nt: TGTGCCAGCAGCGCAGGGGGTATTAACACTGAAGCTTTCTTT

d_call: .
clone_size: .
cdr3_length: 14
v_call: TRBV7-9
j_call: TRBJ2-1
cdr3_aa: CASSPGDGYNEQFF
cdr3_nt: TGTGCCAGCAGCCCAGGGGACGGTTACAATGAGCAGTTCTTC

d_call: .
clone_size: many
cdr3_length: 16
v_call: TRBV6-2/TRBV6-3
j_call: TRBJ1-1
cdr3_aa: CASNRMPNEFHTEAFF
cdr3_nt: TGTGCCAGCAATCGAATGCCTAATGAATTTCACACTGAAGCTTTCTTT

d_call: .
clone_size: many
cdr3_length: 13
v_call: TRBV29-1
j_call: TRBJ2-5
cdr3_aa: CSVEPRQTVTQYF
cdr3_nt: TGCAGCGTTGAACCCCGACAAACGGTGACCCAGTACTTC

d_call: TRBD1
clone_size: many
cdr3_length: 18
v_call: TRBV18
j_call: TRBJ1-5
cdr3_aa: CASSRGGIGQGINQPQHF
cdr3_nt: TGTGCCAGCTCACGGGGGGGAATTGGACAGGGGATTAATCAGCCCCAGCATTTT

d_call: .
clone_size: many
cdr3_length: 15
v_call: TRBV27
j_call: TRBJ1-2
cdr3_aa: CASSLSGGQYYGYTF
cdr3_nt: TGTGCCAGCAGTTTATCGGGAGGGCAGTACTATGGCTACACCTTC

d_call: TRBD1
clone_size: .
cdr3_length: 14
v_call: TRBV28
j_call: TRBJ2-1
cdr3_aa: CASSTGGACNEQFF
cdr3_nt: TGTGCCAGCAGCACAGGGGGTGCCTGCAATGAGCAGTTCTTC

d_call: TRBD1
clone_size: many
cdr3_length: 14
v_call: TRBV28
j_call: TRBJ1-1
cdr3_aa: CASEGGTGIALAFF
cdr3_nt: TGTGCCAGCGAGGGAGGGACAGGGATAGCCCTGGCTTTCTTT

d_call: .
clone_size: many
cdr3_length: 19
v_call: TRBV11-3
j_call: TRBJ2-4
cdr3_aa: CASSFPAWVTGPKGNIQYF
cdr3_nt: TGTGCCAGCAGCTTCCCCGCATGGGTGACAGGTCCCAAGGGAAACATTCAGTACTTC

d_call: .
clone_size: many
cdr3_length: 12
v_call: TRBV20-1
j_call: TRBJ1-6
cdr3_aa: CSARDQGIPLHF
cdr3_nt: TGCAGTGCTAGAGATCAGGGGATCCCCCTCCACTTT

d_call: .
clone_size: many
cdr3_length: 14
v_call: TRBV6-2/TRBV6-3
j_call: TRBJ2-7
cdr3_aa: CASTHRDAAYEQYF
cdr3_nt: TGTGCCAGCACGCACCGGGATGCCGCCTACGAGCAGTACTTC

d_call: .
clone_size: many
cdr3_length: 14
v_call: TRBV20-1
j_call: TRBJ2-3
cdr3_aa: CSANNFQGSDTQYF
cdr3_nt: TGCAGTGCAAACAATTTTCAGGGTTCGGATACGCAGTATTTT

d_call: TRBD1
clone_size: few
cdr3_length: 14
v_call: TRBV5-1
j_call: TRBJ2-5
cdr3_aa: CASSRTGGDETQYF
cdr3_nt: TGCGCCAGCAGCCGGACAGGGGGCGACGAGACCCAGTACTTC

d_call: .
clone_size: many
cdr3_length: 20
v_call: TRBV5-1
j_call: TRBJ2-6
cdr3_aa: CASSFYATGRDFSGANVLTF
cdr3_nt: TGCGCCAGCAGCTTCTACGCGACAGGGAGGGACTTCTCTGGGGCCAACGTCCTGACTTTC

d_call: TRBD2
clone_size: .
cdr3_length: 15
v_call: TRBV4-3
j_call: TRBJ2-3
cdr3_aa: CASSPGLAGVGTQYF
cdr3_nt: TGCGCCAGCAGCCCGGGACTAGCGGGAGTAGGGACGCAGTATTTT

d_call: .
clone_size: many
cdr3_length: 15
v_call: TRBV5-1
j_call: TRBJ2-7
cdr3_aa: CASSLVGRGSYEQYF
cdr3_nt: TGCGCCAGCAGCTTGGTAGGCAGGGGTTCCTACGAGCAGTACTTC

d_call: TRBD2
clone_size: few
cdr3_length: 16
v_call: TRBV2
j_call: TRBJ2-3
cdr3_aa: CASSGRLAGITDTQYF
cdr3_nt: TGTGCCAGCAGTGGTCGACTAGCGGGGATCACAGATACGCAGTATTTT

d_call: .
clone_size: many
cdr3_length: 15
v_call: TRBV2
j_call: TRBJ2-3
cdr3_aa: CASSEDGGETDTQYF
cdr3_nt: TGTGCCAGCAGTGAAGATGGAGGGGAAACAGATACGCAGTATTTT

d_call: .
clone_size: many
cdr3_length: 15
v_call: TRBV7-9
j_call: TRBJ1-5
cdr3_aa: CASSLAGGGNQPQHF
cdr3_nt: TGTGCCAGCAGCTTAGCAGGGGGGGGCAATCAGCCCCAGCATTTT

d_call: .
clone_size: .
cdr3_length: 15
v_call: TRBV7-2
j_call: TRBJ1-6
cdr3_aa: CASSFASGRASPLHF
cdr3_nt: TGTGCCAGCAGCTTCGCCTCTGGACGGGCTTCACCCCTCCACTTT

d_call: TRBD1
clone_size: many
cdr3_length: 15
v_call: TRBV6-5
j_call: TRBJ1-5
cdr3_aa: CASKAGGSGNQPQHF
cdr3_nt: TGTGCCAGCAAAGCAGGGGGCAGCGGCAATCAGCCCCAGCATTTT

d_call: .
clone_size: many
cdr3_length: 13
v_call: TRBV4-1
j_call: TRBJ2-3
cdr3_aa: CASSQENSDTQYF
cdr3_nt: TGCGCCAGCAGCCAAGAAAATTCGGATACGCAGTATTTT